The 21 T cell receptor beta chains below all came from one sample that was sequenced in a study of T cell repertoires in cytomegalovirus infection. TCRdb analysed the reads with MiXCR anew, one entry per CDR3 protein. The table has some 120,000 distinct CDR3 sequences, 25% to 35% seen once. What these receptors recognize is not known. This material consisted of CD8+ T cells from cultured PBMCs, taken from culture after CMV antigen stimulation. The receptors come from a human donor in good health (CMV status not recorded). Some clones in this sample may be carry-over from other donors' samples.

V is TRBV19 and J is TRBJ1-2, with no clear D. V lost 4 bases and J 0 bases, leaving 18 bases between the germline ends. Germline V gene sequence: CDR1 LNHDA, CDR2 SQIVND (reference sequence). The length of the CDR3 is 17 residues. CDR3: CASSTAVTGWANYGYTF. CDR3 sequence (DNA): TGTGCCAGTAGTACCGCCGTGACGGGTTGGGCTAACTATGGCTACACCTTC. The whole variable domain, filled in from reference TRBV19 and TRBJ1-2, reads DGGITQSPKYLFRKEGQNVTLSCEQNLNHDAMYWYRQDPGQGLRLIYYSQIVNDFQKGDIAEGYSVSREKKESFPLTVTSAQKNPTAFYLCASSTAVTGWANYGYTFGSGTRLTVV.

The V gene is TRBV20-1, the J gene TRBJ1-1; D gene unclear. V shed 6 bases and J shed 0 bases, with 17 bases lying between them. From germline, CDR1 is DFQATT and CDR2 SNEGSKA (reference sequence). CDR3 size: 15 residues. CDR3 in DNA: TGCAGTGCCCCCGATGACGTGGGGATGAACACTGAAGCTTTCTTT. This translates into CSAPDDVGMNTEAFF.

This clonotype is categorized as large. The gene calls are TRBV7-8 and TRBJ1-6; D call uncertain. Germline values: CDR1 SGHVS, CDR2 FQNEAQ. Trimming stripped 1 base from V and 7 bases from J, with 11 bases between. The CDR3 runs to 15 residues. CDR3 nucleotide sequence: TGTGCCAGCAGCTTAGAGTCTGGAGTCAATTCACCCCTCCACTTT. This translates into CASSLESGVNSPLHF.

Ten or more counts support this clonotype. The chain links TRBV4-1 to TRBJ1-1, with D possibly matching TRBD1 (6 bases). Between the trimmed V and J ends, which lost 3 bases and 4 bases, there was a span of 15 bases. The CDR3 is made up of 15 amino acids. Germline V gene lookup returns CDR1 MGHRA and CDR2 YSYEKL. The CDR3 sequence is CASSHRKGDSTEAFF. The CDR3 nucleotides are TGCGCCAGCAGCCATCGGAAGGGGGATAGCACTGAAGCTTTCTTT.

The chain employs TRBV4-3 and TRBJ2-3; the D is unclear. The V gene lost 0 bases and the J gene lost 0 bases, with 10 bases spanning the gap. Germline assignment: CDR1 LGHNA and CDR2 YSLEER. The CDR3 spans 16 residues. CDR3: CASSQDRVGSTDTQYF. DNA for the CDR3: TGCGCCAGCAGCCAAGATCGGGTCGGAAGCACAGATACGCAGTATTTT.

The chain employs TRBV7-2 and TRBJ1-2; 10 nucleotides line up with TRBD1. J was trimmed by 6 bases and V by 5 bases; bases with no gene match: 6. The CDR3 consists of 14 residues. The germline V gene encodes CDR1 SGHTA and CDR2 FQGNSA. CDR3 bases: TGTGCCAGCAGCATAACCGGGACAGGGGATGGCTACACCTTC. It codes for CASSITGTGDGYTF.

The rearrangement links TRBV6-6 to TRBJ2-5; a possible D gene is TRBD1 (5 bases). Trimming cost V 4 bases and J 1 base, with 10 bases left between them. The CDR3 length is 14 residues. Germline V gives CDR1 MNHNY, CDR2 SVGAGI (reference sequence). In nucleotides, the CDR3 is TGTGCCAGCAGTTCCAGGGCGGTCCAAGAGACCCAGTACTTC. Its protein is CASSSRAVQETQYF.

This CDR3 reads CASLGRTGPELRDSYEQYF. The CDR3 coding sequence is TGTGCCAGCCTCGGGCGGACAGGGCCTGAACTAAGGGACTCCTACGAGCAGTACTTC. The gene calls are TRBV2 and TRBJ2-7; 8 bases fit TRBD1. Germline assignment: CDR1 SNHLY and CDR2 FYNNEI. CDR3 length: 19 residues. Trimming removed 8 bases from V and 0 bases from J; junction bases left unmatched: 21. Using reference TRBV2 and TRBJ2-7 for the parts outside the CDR3, the full variable domain is EPEVTQTPSHQVTQMGQEVILRCVPISNHLYFYWYRQILGQKVEFLVSFYNNEISEKSEIFDDQFSVERPDGSNFTLKIRSTKLEDSAMYFCASLGRTGPELRDSYEQYFGPGTRLTVT.

This clonotype was recorded once. V is TRBV10-3 and J is TRBJ2-3; 8 bases agree with TRBD1. The trim removed 4 bases at V and 2 bases at J, leaving 5 bases unmatched. Germline-derived CDR1 and CDR2 are ENHRY and SYGVKD. The CDR3 extends over 15 amino acids. The CDR3 nucleotides read TGTGCCATCAGTGGTTGGGACAGGACCACAGATACGCAGTATTTT. Residues: CAISGWDRTTDTQYF.

This clonotype was recorded many times. V and J are TRBV7-6 and TRBJ2-1, with unresolved D. Looked up from germline, CDR1 is SGHVS and CDR2 is FNYEAQ. Trimming removed 1 base at V and 4 bases at J, with 8 bases between. The CDR3 loop spans 14 amino acids. The CDR3 loop reads CASSLDPVYNEQFF. CDR3 nucleotide sequence: TGTGCCAGCAGCTTAGACCCAGTTTACAATGAGCAGTTCTTC.

The V and J genes are TRBV6-2 or TRBV6-3 and TRBJ1-3; D possibly corresponds to TRBD1 (6 bases). The CDR3 runs 16 residues. The V and J ends lost 7 bases and 0 bases respectively, with 16 bases between them. CDR1 is MNHEY and CDR2 is SVGEGT in the germline V gene. The CDR3 region is CASTPGQRSSGNTIYF. CDR3 nucleotides: TGTGCCAGCACCCCCGGACAGCGAAGCTCTGGAAACACCATATATTTT.

With respect to this clonotype: Mismatch with germline at one junction end may stem from a read error. The J gene is TRBJ2-5, the V gene TRBV7-7; no definite D call. Germline V gene sequence: CDR1 SSHAT, CDR2 FNYEAQ (reference sequence). This CDR3 region has 15 residues. The chain's CDR3 is CASSLVGQMGETQYF. The CDR3 DNA sequence: TGTGCTAGCAGCTTAGTCGGGCAAATGGGAGAGACCCAGTACTTC. The full variable domain, completed using reference TRBV7-7 and TRBJ2-5, is GAGVSQSPRYKVTKRGQDVTLRCDPISSHATLYWYQQALGQGPEFLTYFNYEAQPDKSGLPSDRFSAERPEGSISTLTIQRTEQRDSAMYRCASSLVGQMGETQYFGPGTRLLVL.

The rearrangement joins TRBV28 to TRBJ1-5; D is ambiguous. The germline gives CDR1 MDHEN, CDR2 SYDVKM. The CDR3 consists of 14 residues. Trimming removed 6 bases at V and 6 bases at J, with 15 bases between. The CDR3 region is CASSILAAGQPQHF. The CDR3 coding sequence is TGTGCCAGCAGCATACTAGCAGCAGGTCAGCCCCAGCATTTT.

V is TRBV4-1 and J is TRBJ2-7; 9 nucleotides agree with TRBD1. The V segment lost 4 bases and the J segment 5 bases; nucleotides outside the gene matches: 6. CDR1 is MGHRA, CDR2 YSYEKL, per germline. CDR3 length: 14 residues. CDR3 amino acids: CASSPQTGGDEQYF. DNA of the CDR3: TGCGCCAGCAGCCCTCAAACAGGGGGCGACGAGCAGTACTTC.

CDR3 protein: CASSSTGYSNQPQHF. CDR3 nucleotide sequence: TGTGCCAGCAGCTCCACAGGGTATAGCAATCAGCCCCAGCATTTT. The chain is built from TRBV5-6 and TRBJ1-5, with D maybe TRBD1 (6 bases). The CDR3 totals 15 residues. Deletions cut 3 bases from V and 0 bases from J, with 10 bases between. Germline V gives CDR1 SGHDT, CDR2 YYEEEE.

This chain connects TRBV7-2 to TRBJ1-5, with TRBD1 matching over 7 bases. The CDR3 has 15 amino acids. Germline CDR1 and CDR2: SGHTA and FQGNSA. The J segment lost 6 bases and the V segment lost 5 bases, leaving 10 bases of the junction unmatched. The CDR3 DNA follows: TGTGCCAGCAGCCCGCCCCAGGGGGTGGGTCAGCCCCAGCATTTT. This codes for CASSPPQGVGQPQHF.

In its sample, this clonotype was seen a few times. The V and J genes are TRBV6-2 or TRBV6-3 and TRBJ1-1; possibly TRBD1 for D (5 bases). Germline loops: CDR1 MNHEY, CDR2 SVGEGT. V lost 1 base, J lost 5 bases, and 38 bases lay in between. The CDR3 length is 23 residues. This CDR3 is CASSYFSASPRGSGGTTSTEAFF. CDR3 in DNA: TGTGCCAGCAGTTACTTTTCGGCCAGCCCGCGAGGTTCGGGGGGTACAACAAGTACTGAAGCTTTCTTT.

The V call is TRBV4-1, the J call TRBJ1-2; 7 bases are shared with TRBD1. This CDR3 has 14 amino acids. V shed 4 bases, J shed 5 bases, and the junction held 7 bases outside the gene matches. Germline assignment: CDR1 MGHRA and CDR2 YSYEKL. CDR3 nucleotide sequence: TGCGCCAGCAGCCCCCCAGGGGGGGGATATGGCTACACCTTC. Residues: CASSPPGGGYGYTF.

This clonotype was recorded at least ten times. V is TRBV7-8 and J is TRBJ2-3; no clear D gene. CDR1 SGHVS and CDR2 FQNEAQ come from the germline V gene. The V and J ends lost 3 bases and 6 bases respectively, with 13 bases between them. This CDR3 comprises 14 residues. CDR3 DNA: TGTGCCAGCAGCTTCCTAGGTCCGCCGGATACGCAGTATTTT. Translation gives CASSFLGPPDTQYF.

The rearrangement joins TRBV29-1 to TRBJ2-7; D not resolved. Trimming took off 0 bases at V and 5 bases at J, with 11 bases between the two ends. The CDR3 has 13 amino acids. Germline V gene lookup returns CDR1 SQVTM and CDR2 ANQGSEA. CDR3: CSVEDLSVHEQYF. The CDR3 nucleotides are TGCAGCGTTGAAGATCTCTCGGTCCACGAGCAGTACTTC.

The rearrangement joins TRBV7-9 to TRBJ1-4; D gene uncertain. The CDR3 is 14 residues long. The germline V gene encodes CDR1 SEHNR and CDR2 FQNEAQ (reference sequence). The V and J ends lost 4 bases and 8 bases respectively, with 14 bases between them. CDR3 bases: TGTGCCAGCAGCTATAGCGGGAGCTACGAAAAACTGTTTTTT. As protein: CASSYSGSYEKLFF. Combining the CDR3 with reference TRBV7-9 and TRBJ1-4 gives the whole variable domain DTGVSQNPRHKITKRGQNVTFRCDPISEHNRLYWYRQTLGQGPEFLTYFQNEAQLEKSRLLSDRFSAERPKGSFSTLEIQRTEQGDSAMYLCASSYSGSYEKLFFGSGTQLSVL.